This TCR beta chain is drawn from a study of low-dose radiotherapy and immunotherapy resistance in tumors (dated by TCRdb to between 2020 and 2023). Regarding the research as a whole: Cohort 1 received 0.5 Gy per fraction every 2 weeks, with a prescribed total PTV dose of 6.5 Gy. Cohort 2 received 1 Gy per fraction every two weeks, with a total of 13 Gy over 26 weeks. Patients were given nivolumab as a 240 mg flat dose every two weeks and ipilimumab at 1 mg/kg every six weeks, with both drugs delivered intravenously. Every two weeks, patients got intravenous cyclophosphamide at 200 mg/m2, given one day ahead of each radiation and immunotherapy administration. Aspirin 300 mg was taken orally once daily by patients for four cycles, starting on cycle 1 day 1. Trial participants were not randomized into treatment groups. The translational analysis covered eight patients: three from the first dose cohort and the first five from the second dose cohort.

As concerns this clonotype: Its antigen is still unknown. This likely traces to a read error, being one base from a far larger clone.

TCRdb shows the sequencer as Illumina HiSeq 2500. First-strand cDNA was synthesized using Superscript III and a set of TRAV- and TRBV-specific primers, so that both TCRalpha and TCRbeta chains were covered. TCRs were amplified with Phusion for 15 to 20 PCR cycles using a constant-region primer together with the adapter attached to the V primers. Amplification of the isolated mRNA was done with the MessageAmp II aRNA Amplification Kit, which involved a roughly 15-hour in vitro transcription at 37 degrees C. mRNA for TCR sequencing was isolated with the Dynabeads mRNA DIRECT Purification Kit. Indexed Illumina adapters were added in a second roughly 25-cycle Phusion PCR, and the resulting products were purified with AMPure XP beads. Per the source publication's procedure: Custom Perl scripts were used to pool TCR sequences that encoded the same protein, to remove out-of-frame sequences, and to calculate the abundance of each clonotype. Any TCR sequence backed by just one read was left out of the analysis. The metrics used to describe the repertoires included Shannon entropy, Gini index, clonality, richness, and the frequency of TCRs shared between repertoires. TCRdb trimmed the raw reads at Q25, called clones with MiXCR and kept productive beta chains. A single entry per CDR3 protein holds the most common genes and DNA from its merged rows. In this record, the V and J calls reflect TCRdb's handling and not the investigators' own analysis. Within this sample are about 82,000 distinct CDR3 sequences, with approximately 17% of them counted one time only. The ten largest clonotypes hold under 7.5% of the sample.

The sample's time point label is to be understood as: before trial treatment. The donors took part in RACIN, a single-arm, phase I, dose-escalation trial that combined nivolumab, ipilimumab, aspirin, low-dose cyclophosphamide and low-dose radiotherapy. Eligible patients had advanced, TIL-negative solid tumors. CDR1 and CDR2 were assigned from the germline V gene as MNHNS and SASEGT. CDR3 length: 15 amino acids, cysteine to phenylalanine. The retained sequence is limited to the CDR3, 45 bases, with the frame set at the first base. This chain joins TRBV6-1 to TRBJ2-7, with TRBD1 identical over 10 junction bases. The sample consisted of PBMCs, taken before treatment. The clonotype originates from a male donor with prostate cancer. The CDR3 loop reads CPSRYRDRGTYEQYF. The DNA reads TGTCCCAGCAGGTACCGGGACAGGGGCACCTACGAGCAGTACTTC.